This T cell receptor (beta chain) originates from a study of T cell responses to AZD1222 COVID-19 vaccine. Notes on the study in general: Spike-specific TCR depth and breadth grew after two AZD1222 doses. Donors, mostly white British, included more females; clonal diversity was possibly underestimated. Within unmutated variant regions lay the reported targets of nearly half of spike-specific TCRs.

V lost 1 base and J lost 5; bases outside the gene matches: 7. Germline values: CDR1 MGHRA, CDR2 YSYEKL. The CDR3 totals 16 residues. To note about this clone: Its antigen is undetermined.

This table comes from immunoSEQ multiplex PCR, and its TCRdb copy is limited to in-frame clones, with some not included. The sample consists of some 150,000 clones, around 85% of them appearing once. Here the sequenced sample was peripheral blood, taken 28 days after the second dose of the MenACWY control vaccine. This rearrangement joins TRBV4-1 to TRBJ2-3, with 9 bases that match TRBD2. The sequence came from an adult who received the MenACWY meningococcal vaccine as a control. CDR3 amino acids: CASSQGGGGDGDTQYF. CDR3 DNA sequence: TGCGCCAGCAGCCAAGGAGGCGGGGGGGACGGAGATACGCAGTATTTT.